Below, one T cell receptor beta chain is given with its context. The antigen is undetermined. Patients in the study, people with chemo-refractory metastatic non-small-cell lung cancer, received focal radiation plus ipilimumab CTLA-4 blockade. Profiling relied on immunoSEQ multiplex PCR, and the TCRdb table lists in-frame clones only, not all of them. The data contain some 62,000 clones, about 72% of them singletons. These data are taken from a study of radiotherapy plus CTLA-4 blockade in lung cancer. Study background: For around 18% of patients, objective responses occurred, and approximately 31% had disease control.

Per the germline V gene, CDR1 is SNHLY and CDR2 is FYNNEI. Trimming took 5 bases from V and 7 from J; bases not matched to a gene: 10. The CDR3 sequence is 15 residues long. Broader study findings: Clones of tumor-derived TCRs expanded in blood after radiotherapy plus ipilimumab. Reports state that early shifts in blood T cell clones, with interferon-beta, best predicted response.

The chain employs TRBV2 and TRBJ2-1, with 8 bases fitting TRBD1. The source material was peripheral blood, sampled from a patient treated with radiotherapy plus ipilimumab. This receptor was identified in a human donor with non-small cell lung cancer who had a complete response to radiotherapy plus ipilimumab. CDR3: CASSRRGTGFNEQFF. The CDR3 nucleotides are TGTGCCAGCAGTCGCCGTGGGACAGGTTTTAATGAGCAGTTCTTC.